These 3 T cell receptor beta chains were sequenced from one sample in a study of shared clonotypes between healthy human individuals. This table comes from immunoSEQ multiplex PCR, and its TCRdb copy is limited to in-frame clones, with some not included. The data contain more than 1.2 million clones, 98% to 99% of them singletons. The sequencing input was naive CD4+ T cells sorted from blood. Documented subset: CD45RA+ positively selected. These receptors all come from a man aged 25-40 years in good health.

This chain joins TRBV9 and TRBJ1-2; no firm D call. Germline V CDR1 and CDR2: SGDLS, YYNGEE. This CDR3 has 14 residues. Trimming took off 0 bases at V and 4 bases at J, with 10 bases between the two ends. This CDR3 is CASSVGGQSYGYTF. In DNA, the CDR3 is TGTGCCAGCAGCGTAGGTGGGCAGAGCTATGGCTACACCTTC.

The chain has TRBV28 and TRBJ1-2; 7 bases agree with TRBD1. The germline V gene encodes CDR1 MDHEN and CDR2 SYDVKM. The CDR3 is made up of 13 amino acids. With 3 bases clipped from V and 7 bases from J, the junction kept 5 bases outside the gene matches. The CDR3 coding sequence is TGTGCCAGCAGTTTTTCCGGGACAGTTGGCTACACCTTC. As protein: CASSFSGTVGYTF.

V and J are TRBV12-5 and TRBJ2-1; D is perhaps TRBD1 or TRBD2 (5 bases each). The CDR3 has 11 residues. In germline, CDR1 is LGHNT, CDR2 FRNRAP. Trimming left V 5 bases short and J 15 bases short, with 14 bases between. The CDR3 DNA is TGTGCTAGTGGTCAGGGACCCGCGGCGTTCTTC. This translates into CASGQGPAAFF.